The source of this T cell receptor (beta chain) is a study of T-cell memory formation after mild COVID-19. Looking at the study overall: For the most part, TCR clusters were specific to one donor.

Constant-segment primers and 5'RACE yielded cDNA libraries for TCR alpha and TCR beta, each carrying sample barcodes and UMIs. TCRdb fed the 5' RACE reads into MiXCR, producing one record per CDR3 protein. The sample has 550,000 to 600,000 distinct CDR3 sequences; roughly 17% are singletons. CDR1 and CDR2 from the germline V gene are DFQATT and SNEGSKA (reference sequence). Trimming cost V 5 bases and J 8 bases; bases outside gene matches: 9. The CDR3 loop spans 15 amino acids. This clonotype has more than one count but fewer than ten. The chain links TRBV20-1 to TRBJ1-6; TRBD1 aligns across 10 bases. Sequenced input: PBMCs or a T cell subset sorted from them (not recorded which). The clonotype originates from an adult woman who had mild COVID-19 (a few samples of this study predate the infection). Cell type and time point are not known. The CDR3 nucleotides are TGCAGTGCTCCCCGTTCGGACAGGGGGTATTCACCCCTCCACTTT. Translation gives CSAPRSDRGYSPLHF.